The rows below give T cell receptor beta chains drawn from one sample of a study of blood T cell repertoires in COVID-19. Repertoires were generated with immunoSEQ multiplex PCR, while TCRdb's copy carries only in-frame clones and drops some. The sample has about 250,000 clones, 75% to 90% seen once. The sequenced sample was peripheral blood. The receptor source for this set is a man aged 35-49 years with acute or convalescent COVID-19. The CDR3 runs from the conserved cysteine through the conserved F or W. The D gene is left open where the match is weak. The size of a clone is reported for some rows only, either as once, few or many, or as a class for expanded clones.

cdr3_length: 11; clone_size: -; j_call: TRBJ2-1; v_call: TRBV18; d_call: TRBD1; cdr3_aa: CASSPTGKRFF; cdr3_nt: TGTGCCAGCTCACCGACAGGGAAGAGATTCTTC
cdr3_length: 15; clone_size: -; j_call: TRBJ1-4; v_call: TRBV14; d_call: -; cdr3_aa: CASSRTRQGNEKLFF; cdr3_nt: TGTGCCAGCAGCCGTACCAGGCAGGGGAATGAAAAACTGTTTTTT
cdr3_length: 14; clone_size: -; j_call: TRBJ2-5; v_call: TRBV6-2/TRBV6-3; d_call: TRBD1; cdr3_aa: CASSNTGVGETQYF; cdr3_nt: TGTGCCAGCAGCAACACAGGGGTCGGAGAGACCCAGTACTTC
cdr3_length: 12; clone_size: few; j_call: TRBJ1-5; v_call: TRBV3-1/TRBV3-2; d_call: -; cdr3_aa: CASSVQGQPQHF; cdr3_nt: TGTGCCAGCTCCGTACAGGGTCAGCCCCAGCATTTT
cdr3_length: 16; clone_size: few; j_call: TRBJ1-5; v_call: TRBV7-8; d_call: -; cdr3_aa: CASSPDRSYSNQPQHF; cdr3_nt: TGTGCCAGCAGCCCGGACAGAAGCTATAGCAATCAGCCCCAGCATTTT
cdr3_length: 13; clone_size: -; j_call: TRBJ1-5; v_call: TRBV3-1/TRBV3-2; d_call: -; cdr3_aa: CASSRSPNQPQHF; cdr3_nt: TGTGCCAGCAGCCGCAGTCCCAATCAGCCCCAGCATTTT
cdr3_length: 14; clone_size: -; j_call: TRBJ2-1; v_call: TRBV7-2; d_call: -; cdr3_aa: CASSPDRSYNEQFF; cdr3_nt: TGTGCCAGCAGCCCCGACAGGTCCTACAATGAGCAGTTCTTC
cdr3_length: 14; clone_size: -; j_call: TRBJ1-1; v_call: TRBV28; d_call: TRBD1; cdr3_aa: CASSFRTGNTEAFF; cdr3_nt: TGTGCCAGCAGTTTTAGGACAGGGAACACTGAAGCTTTCTTT
cdr3_length: 15; clone_size: -; j_call: TRBJ1-4; v_call: TRBV4-1; d_call: -; cdr3_aa: CASSRLSRGNEKLFF; cdr3_nt: TGCGCCAGCAGCCGTTTGTCCAGGGGTAATGAAAAACTGTTTTTT
cdr3_length: 17; clone_size: -; j_call: TRBJ2-3; v_call: TRBV3-1/TRBV3-2; d_call: TRBD2; cdr3_aa: CASRPHSGRESADTQYF; cdr3_nt: TGTGCCAGCAGACCCCATAGCGGGAGAGAGTCCGCAGATACGCAGTATTTT
cdr3_length: 15; clone_size: -; j_call: TRBJ1-2; v_call: TRBV18; d_call: TRBD1; cdr3_aa: CASSPPLAGGYGYTF; cdr3_nt: TGTGCCAGCTCACCACCCCTGGCAGGGGGGTATGGCTACACCTTC
cdr3_length: 12; clone_size: few; j_call: TRBJ2-2; v_call: TRBV29-1; d_call: -; cdr3_aa: CSVEDITGELFF; cdr3_nt: TGCAGCGTTGAAGATATCACCGGGGAGCTGTTTTTT
cdr3_length: 15; clone_size: -; j_call: TRBJ1-1; v_call: TRBV18; d_call: -; cdr3_aa: CASSPSRTLDTEAFF; cdr3_nt: TGTGCCAGCTCACCCTCCAGGACTCTGGACACTGAAGCTTTCTTT
cdr3_length: 12; clone_size: -; j_call: TRBJ2-5; v_call: TRBV7-2; d_call: -; cdr3_aa: CASSAERETQYF; cdr3_nt: TGTGCCAGCAGCGCGGAACGGGAGACCCAGTACTTC
cdr3_length: 12; clone_size: few; j_call: TRBJ1-4; v_call: TRBV2; d_call: TRBD1; cdr3_aa: CATSTGREKLFF; cdr3_nt: TGTGCCACATCGACAGGGCGTGAAAAACTGTTTTTT
cdr3_length: 15; clone_size: -; j_call: TRBJ1-1; v_call: TRBV4-1; d_call: TRBD1; cdr3_aa: CASSQTDRLNTEAFF; cdr3_nt: TGCGCCAGCAGCCAAACGGACAGGCTGAACACTGAAGCTTTCTTT
cdr3_length: 15; clone_size: once; j_call: TRBJ1-6; v_call: TRBV11-2; d_call: -; cdr3_aa: CASSLLGGIGSPLHF; cdr3_nt: TGTGCCAGCAGCTTACTTGGGGGGATCGGGTCACCCCTCCACTTT
cdr3_length: 15; clone_size: once; j_call: TRBJ1-1; v_call: TRBV11-2; d_call: -; cdr3_aa: CASSSPRGRGAEAFF; cdr3_nt: TGTGCCAGCAGCTCCCCCCGGGGGAGGGGCGCTGAAGCTTTCTTT
cdr3_length: 14; clone_size: -; j_call: TRBJ2-7; v_call: TRBV29-1; d_call: TRBD2; cdr3_aa: CSVTGTSGSYEQYF; cdr3_nt: TGCAGCGTTACAGGGACTAGCGGCTCCTACGAGCAGTACTTC
cdr3_length: 13; clone_size: -; j_call: TRBJ2-2; v_call: TRBV19; d_call: TRBD1; cdr3_aa: CASSRDSPGELFF; cdr3_nt: TGTGCCAGTAGTAGGGACAGCCCCGGGGAGCTGTTTTTT
cdr3_length: 15; clone_size: -; j_call: TRBJ2-6; v_call: TRBV29-1; d_call: TRBD1; cdr3_aa: CSVETGGERANVLTF; cdr3_nt: TGCAGCGTTGAGACAGGGGGGGAAAGGGCCAACGTCCTGACTTTC
cdr3_length: 14; clone_size: -; j_call: TRBJ1-1; v_call: TRBV5-1; d_call: -; cdr3_aa: CASSLGRGATEAFF; cdr3_nt: TGCGCCAGCAGCTTGGGGAGGGGAGCAACTGAAGCTTTCTTT
cdr3_length: 16; clone_size: once; j_call: TRBJ2-3; v_call: TRBV7-9; d_call: -; cdr3_aa: CASILDSIKTTDTQYF; cdr3_nt: TGTGCCAGCATCTTGGACAGTATCAAAACCACAGATACGCAGTATTTT
cdr3_length: 13; clone_size: -; j_call: TRBJ1-2; v_call: TRBV5-4; d_call: -; cdr3_aa: CASSLETGYGYTF; cdr3_nt: TGTGCCAGCAGCTTGGAGACAGGCTATGGCTACACCTTC
cdr3_length: 17; clone_size: -; j_call: TRBJ2-1; v_call: TRBV4-2; d_call: TRBD2; cdr3_aa: CASSQGTGTSGSHEQFF; cdr3_nt: TGTGCCAGCAGCCAAGGGACCGGGACTAGCGGGAGTCATGAGCAGTTCTTC
cdr3_length: 15; clone_size: few; j_call: TRBJ2-1; v_call: TRBV10-1; d_call: TRBD2; cdr3_aa: CASSESSGSAHEQFF; cdr3_nt: TGCGCCAGCAGTGAGTCTAGCGGGAGTGCCCATGAGCAGTTCTTC
cdr3_length: 14; clone_size: -; j_call: TRBJ1-2; v_call: TRBV7-2; d_call: TRBD1; cdr3_aa: CASSPPGQGGGYTF; cdr3_nt: TGTGCCAGCAGCCCGCCGGGACAGGGCGGTGGCTACACCTTC
cdr3_length: 15; clone_size: -; j_call: TRBJ2-7; v_call: TRBV11-2; d_call: TRBD1; cdr3_aa: CASSSRGQGGGEQYF; cdr3_nt: TGTGCCAGCAGCTCCCGGGGACAGGGGGGAGGAGAGCAGTACTTC
cdr3_length: 15; clone_size: -; j_call: TRBJ1-4; v_call: TRBV27; d_call: -; cdr3_aa: CASSQFRQTNEKLFF; cdr3_nt: TGTGCCAGCAGTCAATTCAGACAGACTAATGAAAAACTGTTTTTT
cdr3_length: 13; clone_size: -; j_call: TRBJ2-7; v_call: TRBV7-9; d_call: TRBD1; cdr3_aa: CASSLTGGYEQYF; cdr3_nt: TGTGCCAGCAGCTTAACAGGGGGCTACGAGCAGTACTTC
cdr3_length: 14; clone_size: few; j_call: TRBJ2-6; v_call: TRBV3-1/TRBV3-2; d_call: -; cdr3_aa: CASSQSSGANVLTF; cdr3_nt: TGTGCCAGCAGCCAGAGCTCTGGGGCCAACGTCCTGACTTTC
cdr3_length: 15; clone_size: once; j_call: TRBJ1-6; v_call: TRBV27; d_call: TRBD1; cdr3_aa: CASSPRQGTNSPLHF; cdr3_nt: TGTGCCAGCAGTCCCCGACAGGGGACAAATTCACCCCTCCACTTT
cdr3_length: 13; clone_size: -; j_call: TRBJ1-1; v_call: TRBV19; d_call: -; cdr3_aa: CASSGRVDTEAFF; cdr3_nt: TGTGCCAGTAGTGGCAGGGTGGACACTGAAGCTTTCTTT
cdr3_length: 14; clone_size: -; j_call: TRBJ2-2; v_call: TRBV6-5; d_call: -; cdr3_aa: CASSGSAGTGELFF; cdr3_nt: TGTGCCAGCAGCGGATCAGCGGGCACCGGGGAGCTGTTTTTT
cdr3_length: 12; clone_size: -; j_call: TRBJ1-3; v_call: TRBV7-9; d_call: -; cdr3_aa: CASSSTEATIYF; cdr3_nt: TGTGCCAGCAGCTCGACAGAAGCCACCATATATTTT
cdr3_length: 12; clone_size: -; j_call: TRBJ2-2; v_call: TRBV27; d_call: -; cdr3_aa: CASSFPRGELFF; cdr3_nt: TGTGCCAGCAGTTTCCCCCGGGGGGAGCTGTTTTTT
cdr3_length: 14; clone_size: -; j_call: TRBJ1-2; v_call: TRBV7-2; d_call: -; cdr3_aa: CASSLPDSLSRYTF; cdr3_nt: TGTGCCAGCAGCTTACCGGACAGTTTGAGCCGCTACACCTTC
cdr3_length: 14; clone_size: -; j_call: TRBJ2-5; v_call: TRBV18; d_call: -; cdr3_aa: CASSLTSGWETQYF; cdr3_nt: TGTGCCAGCTCACTTACCTCGGGATGGGAGACCCAGTACTTC
cdr3_length: 15; clone_size: -; j_call: TRBJ1-5; v_call: TRBV10-2; d_call: -; cdr3_aa: CASSESDSRNQPQHF; cdr3_nt: TGCGCCAGCAGTGAGTCGGACAGCAGAAATCAGCCCCAGCATTTT
cdr3_length: 15; clone_size: -; j_call: TRBJ2-7; v_call: TRBV11-2; d_call: TRBD2; cdr3_aa: CASSFSLAGAYEQYF; cdr3_nt: TGTGCCAGCAGCTTCTCCTTAGCGGGTGCCTACGAGCAGTACTTC
cdr3_length: 14; clone_size: -; j_call: TRBJ1-4; v_call: TRBV27; d_call: -; cdr3_aa: CASSLLGGNEKLFF; cdr3_nt: TGTGCCAGCAGTTTATTGGGGGGGAATGAAAAACTGTTTTTT
cdr3_length: 14; clone_size: -; j_call: TRBJ2-2; v_call: TRBV7-8; d_call: -; cdr3_aa: CATRGAELAGELFF; cdr3_nt: TGTGCAACCCGTGGGGCAGAACTCGCCGGGGAGCTGTTTTTT
cdr3_length: 18; clone_size: -; j_call: TRBJ2-2; v_call: TRBV7-8; d_call: TRBD1; cdr3_aa: CASSAHPPTGGKTGELFF; cdr3_nt: TGTGCCAGCAGCGCCCATCCCCCGACAGGGGGGAAAACCGGGGAGCTGTTTTTT
cdr3_length: 15; clone_size: -; j_call: TRBJ2-7; v_call: TRBV2; d_call: TRBD2; cdr3_aa: CASSELPSGRYEQYF; cdr3_nt: TGTGCCAGCAGTGAGCTCCCTAGCGGGAGGTACGAGCAGTACTTC
cdr3_length: 15; clone_size: -; j_call: TRBJ2-1; v_call: TRBV18; d_call: TRBD2; cdr3_aa: CASSTTSGSGNEQFF; cdr3_nt: TGTGCCAGCTCAACGACTAGCGGGAGTGGTAATGAGCAGTTCTTC
cdr3_length: 21; clone_size: -; j_call: TRBJ2-1; v_call: TRBV7-8; d_call: TRBD2; cdr3_aa: CASRDETGTSGGPLSYNEQFF; cdr3_nt: TGTGCCAGCAGGGATGAGACCGGGACTAGCGGGGGACCCCTCTCCTACAATGAGCAGTTCTTC
cdr3_length: 18; clone_size: -; j_call: TRBJ2-2; v_call: TRBV13; d_call: -; cdr3_aa: CASSLLAWGERRTGELFF; cdr3_nt: TGTGCCAGCAGCCTCTTAGCCTGGGGGGAAAGGCGCACCGGGGAGCTGTTTTTT
cdr3_length: 17; clone_size: -; j_call: TRBJ1-4; v_call: TRBV4-1; d_call: -; cdr3_aa: CASSQAGRRQKDEKLFF; cdr3_nt: TGCGCCAGCAGCCAGGCCGGGAGGAGACAGAAAGATGAAAAACTGTTTTTT
cdr3_length: 12; clone_size: -; j_call: TRBJ1-2; v_call: TRBV3-1/TRBV3-2; d_call: -; cdr3_aa: CASADRHYGYTF; cdr3_nt: TGTGCCAGTGCAGACAGGCACTATGGCTACACCTTC
cdr3_length: 17; clone_size: -; j_call: TRBJ2-2; v_call: TRBV19; d_call: TRBD2; cdr3_aa: CASSISLAGEVPGELFF; cdr3_nt: TGTGCCAGTAGTATTTCCCTAGCGGGAGAAGTCCCCGGGGAGCTGTTTTTT
cdr3_length: 12; clone_size: -; j_call: TRBJ2-1; v_call: TRBV30; d_call: TRBD1; cdr3_aa: CAWGTGIDEQFF; cdr3_nt: TGTGCCTGGGGGACAGGGATAGATGAGCAGTTCTTC
cdr3_length: 14; clone_size: -; j_call: TRBJ2-5; v_call: TRBV7-2; d_call: TRBD2; cdr3_aa: CASRSSGIQETQYF; cdr3_nt: TGTGCCAGCAGGAGTAGCGGGATCCAAGAGACCCAGTACTTC
cdr3_length: 16; clone_size: few; j_call: TRBJ2-2; v_call: TRBV7-9; d_call: TRBD2; cdr3_aa: CASSPSGGRRTGELFF; cdr3_nt: TGTGCCAGCAGCCCCTCGGGCGGGAGAAGAACCGGGGAGCTGTTTTTT